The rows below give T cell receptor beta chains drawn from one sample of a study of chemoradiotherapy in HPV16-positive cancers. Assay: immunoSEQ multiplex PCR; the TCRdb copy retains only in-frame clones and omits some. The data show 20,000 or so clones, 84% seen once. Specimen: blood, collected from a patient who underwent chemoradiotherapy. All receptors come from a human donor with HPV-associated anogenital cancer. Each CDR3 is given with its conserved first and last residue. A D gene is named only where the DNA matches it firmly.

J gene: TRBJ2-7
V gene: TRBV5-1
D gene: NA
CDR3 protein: CASSPTGGSYEQYF
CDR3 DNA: TGCGCCAGCAGCCCCACAGGAGGCTCCTACGAGCAGTACTTC

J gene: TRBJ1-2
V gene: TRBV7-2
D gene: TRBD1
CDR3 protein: CASSFRQGSGYTF
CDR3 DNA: TGTGCCAGCAGCTTCAGACAGGGATCGGGCTACACCTTC

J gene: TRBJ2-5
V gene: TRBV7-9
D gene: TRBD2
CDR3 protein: CASSLTGGQETQYF
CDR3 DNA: TGTGCCAGCAGCTTAACGGGGGGGCAAGAGACCCAGTACTTC

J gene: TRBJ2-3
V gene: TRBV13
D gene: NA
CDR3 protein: CASSSNLAHITDTQYF
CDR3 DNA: TGTGCCAGCAGCTCTAACCTAGCGCACATCACAGATACGCAGTATTTT

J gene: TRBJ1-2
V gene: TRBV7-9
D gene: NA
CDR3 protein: CASSPNTGRGNYGYTF
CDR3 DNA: TGTGCCAGCAGCCCGAATACGGGCAGGGGAAACTATGGCTACACCTTC

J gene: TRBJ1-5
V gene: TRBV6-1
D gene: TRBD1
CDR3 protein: CASRETGASNQPQHF
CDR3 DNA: TGTGCCAGCAGGGAGACAGGGGCTAGCAATCAGCCCCAGCATTTT

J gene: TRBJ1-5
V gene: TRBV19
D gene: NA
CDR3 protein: CASGGIDQPQHF
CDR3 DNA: TGTGCCAGTGGGGGGATTGATCAGCCCCAGCATTTT

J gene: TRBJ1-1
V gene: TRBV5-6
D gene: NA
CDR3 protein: CASSLGQREAFF
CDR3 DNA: TGTGCCAGCAGCTTAGGACAGCGTGAAGCTTTCTTT

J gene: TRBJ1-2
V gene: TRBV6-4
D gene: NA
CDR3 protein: CASRPQGGGYTF
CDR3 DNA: TGTGCCAGCAGGCCCCAGGGAGGCGGCTACACCTTC

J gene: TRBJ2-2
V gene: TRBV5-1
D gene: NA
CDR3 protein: CASRPAGITTGELFF
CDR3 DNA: TGCGCCAGCAGGCCCGCAGGGATAACCACCGGGGAGCTGTTTTTT